The clone carrying this TCR beta chain was detected ten times or more. This sample stems from a study of low-dose radiotherapy and immunotherapy resistance in tumors. As for the study in general: Cohort 1 was treated with 0.5 Gy per fraction at 2-week intervals, amounting to 6.5 Gy overall. Every day for four cycles from cycle 1 day 1, patients took 300 mg of oral aspirin. It was 1 Gy per fraction every two weeks that Cohort 2 received, adding up to 13 Gy over 26 weeks.

Specified time point: before trial treatment. Covering alpha and beta chains, TRAV- and TRBV-specific primers were used for the first-strand cDNA. For amplifying TCRs, the PCR ran for approximately 21 cycles with Phusion, which was used together with a constant-region primer and the adapter on the V primers. TCRdb reprocessed the reads with MiXCR, giving one entry per CDR3 protein. The top ten clones hold about 1% of a sample with around 99,000 distinct CDR3 sequences, roughly a tenth of them seen once. Trimming pared 5 bases from V and 0 bases from J, leaving 11 bases between. Germline lookup yields CDR1 MDHEN and CDR2 SYDVKM. There are 15 residues in the CDR3.

This chain joins TRBV28 and TRBJ1-5, with D maybe TRBD1 (6 bases). The sequenced sample was PBMCs, obtained before treatment. The receptor was isolated from a male donor with prostate cancer. This CDR3 reads CASSETGSSNQPQHF. The CDR3 DNA follows: TGTGCCAGCAGTGAAACAGGGTCTAGCAATCAGCCCCAGCATTTT.